This T cell receptor (beta chain) was captured by sequencing in a study of blood T cell repertoires in COVID-19 (dated by TCRdb to the early 2020s). As for the study more broadly: Samples from collaborators originated in the United States, Italy and Spain and spanned both the acute and convalescent phases of COVID-19. The samples were drawn from two sources: the first 160 participants of the ongoing ImmuneRACE study, and 1,000 to 1,500 subjects contributed by 6 global collaborators. The sample metadata nearly always contained a de-identified subject ID, COVID-19 status, age in years and sex. The dataset comprised deeply sampled blood TCRbeta repertoires from subjects exposed to, actively infected with, or recovered from COVID-19. Where available, HLA class I and class II types were obtained from metadata supplied by the sample provider rather than from assay-based typing. The repertoires were released in a freely available public database intended as a resource for research on the immune response to SARS-CoV-2. The material from the prospective study consisted of cDNA or gDNA derived from T cells, B-cell-depleted T cells, or PBMCs. Summary of the overall study and its limitations: How much clinical and demographic metadata was included differed by source and by participant, and the metadata was provided uncurated.

Participants in the prospective study were enrolled through a virtual design, were aged roughly 18 to 90 years, and lived in about 25 United States geographic areas. In the prospective study, cohorts were assigned on the basis of participant-reported clinical history obtained from a screening survey and a study questionnaire. For ImmuneRACE Cohort 3, a participant was defined as recovered based on two consecutive negative NP/OP PCR tests, clearance by a healthcare professional, or resolution of symptoms. Each participant in the prospective study had whole blood, serum and a nasopharyngeal or oropharyngeal swab collected by mobile phlebotomists. Prospective study participants could optionally give additional blood draws and questionnaires over an approximately two-month period. Before DNA extraction, blood samples from the prospective study were shipped at room temperature or frozen. There are 16 amino acids in the CDR3, from cysteine to phenylalanine inclusive. Only CDR3 DNA is held: 48 bases, read in frame from base 1. CDR1 and CDR2 (SEHNR, FQNEAQ) derive from the germline V gene (reference sequence). Germline trimming amounts to 1 base on V and 5 bases on J, with 7 as the count of junction bases outside the gene matches.

The table lists this clone with a count of one. Its antigen is not yet known. No base quality information exists; no much larger clone differs at one position. TCRbeta CDR3 regions were amplified from genomic DNA using the immunoSEQ Assay, a bias-controlled multiplex PCR. Under the source paper's analysis protocol: Within the assay, amplification of reference gene primers was used to estimate how many nucleated cells each sample contained. Sequence reads were collapsed and filtered to measure the absolute abundance of every unique TCRbeta CDR3 rearrangement. Productive Simpson clonality was computed per sample as the square root of Simpson's diversity index over productive rearrangements. The immuneACCESS repertoire file appears here via TCRdb, limited to in-frame rearrangements. These files lack a portion of the clones; in checked studies, under half of the deficit traces to unresolved V genes, and the cause of the others is not known. V, J and clone size reflect that table, while D and trimming were determined from the DNA. The sample contains just over 350,000 clones, roughly 87% of them found a single time. Just under 3% of the sample goes to the ten largest clones.

The receptor chain draws on TRBV7-9 and TRBJ2-1, with 8 bases in between that match TRBD2. The specimen sequenced was PBMCs or T cells enriched from blood (not recorded which). This TCR was sampled from a woman in her twenties or thirties who had recovered from COVID-19. The DNA sequence is given as TGTGCCAGCAGCTTAGGGGGACTAGTTCCAAACAATGAGCAGTTCTTC. It is translated as CASSLGGLVPNNEQFF.